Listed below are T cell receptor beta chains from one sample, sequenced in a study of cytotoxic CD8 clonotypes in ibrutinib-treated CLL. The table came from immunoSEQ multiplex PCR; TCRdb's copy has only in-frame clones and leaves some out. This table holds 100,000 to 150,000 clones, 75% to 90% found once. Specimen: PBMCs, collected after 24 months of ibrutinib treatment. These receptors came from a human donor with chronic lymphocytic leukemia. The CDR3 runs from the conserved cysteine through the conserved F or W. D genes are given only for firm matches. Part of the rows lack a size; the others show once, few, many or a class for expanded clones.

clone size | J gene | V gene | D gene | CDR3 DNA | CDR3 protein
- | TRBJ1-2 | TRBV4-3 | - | TGCGCCAGCAGCCAAGATGCGAACAGTTTTAACTATGGCTACACCTTC | CASSQDANSFNYGYTF
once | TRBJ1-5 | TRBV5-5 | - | TGTGCCAGCAGCTTGCTGGCTAGCAATCAGCCCCAGCATTTT | CASSLLASNQPQHF
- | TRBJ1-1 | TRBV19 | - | TGTGCCAGTAGTACCAGGGTGGCAGCTTTCTTT | CASSTRVAAFF
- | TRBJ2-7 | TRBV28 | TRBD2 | TGTGCCAGCACCGTGACTAGCGGGATCGCGGGCGAGCAGTACTTC | CASTVTSGIAGEQYF
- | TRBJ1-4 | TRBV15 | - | TGTGCCACCAGCAGAGTCTTTCGATTGGATACGGATGAAAAACTGTTTTTT | CATSRVFRLDTDEKLFF
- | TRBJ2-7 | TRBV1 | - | TGCACCAGCAGCCAAGATTGTCACTGCCGGCTTGCCTACGAGCAGTACTTC | CTSSQDCHCRLAYEQYF
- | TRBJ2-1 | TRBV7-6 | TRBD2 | TGTGCCAGCAGCTTACGGACTAGCGGATACAATGAGCAGTTCTTC | CASSLRTSGYNEQFF
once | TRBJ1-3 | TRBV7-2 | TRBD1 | TGTGCCAGCAGCCCGACAGGGACTGGAAACACCATATATTTT | CASSPTGTGNTIYF
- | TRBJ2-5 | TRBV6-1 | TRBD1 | TGTGCCAGCAACAGGGGTGGATTGGAGACCCAGTACTTC | CASNRGGLETQYF
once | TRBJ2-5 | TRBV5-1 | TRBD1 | TGCGCCAGCAGCCTCGGACAGGGCCAAGAGACCCAGTACTTC | CASSLGQGQETQYF
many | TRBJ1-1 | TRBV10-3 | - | TGTGCCATCAGCCTCCAACAGGGAATCACTGAAGCTTTCTTT | CAISLQQGITEAFF
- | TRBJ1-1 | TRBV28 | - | TGTGCCAGCAGAAGCGACAGGGAAGCTTTCTTT | CASRSDREAFF
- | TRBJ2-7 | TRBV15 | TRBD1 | TGTGCCACCACCCGCGACAGGGGGTTATACGAGCAGTACTTC | CATTRDRGLYEQYF
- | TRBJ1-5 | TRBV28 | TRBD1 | TGTGCCAGCAGCCCGACCGGGGGACAGGTACGCAATCAGCCCCAGCATTTT | CASSPTGGQVRNQPQHF
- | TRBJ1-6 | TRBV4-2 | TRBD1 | TGTGCCAGCAGCCAAGAACCTGGGAGGACAGGGGCCCATTCACCCCTCCACTTT | CASSQEPGRTGAHSPLHF
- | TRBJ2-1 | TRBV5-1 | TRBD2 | TGCGCCAGCAGCTTGATAGCGGGGGTCGGTGAGCAGTTCTTC | CASSLIAGVGEQFF
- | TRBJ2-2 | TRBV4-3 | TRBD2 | TGCGCCAGCAGCCAATATACGGGAGGGTTGAGCGGGGAGCTGTTTTTT | CASSQYTGGLSGELFF
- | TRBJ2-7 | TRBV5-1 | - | TGCGCCAGCTCCCCCCCTTCTGGCCGAGGATACGAGCAGTACTTC | CASSPPSGRGYEQYF
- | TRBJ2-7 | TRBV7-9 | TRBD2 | TGTGCCAGCAGTGGGGGCCGTAGCGGGATCCGCTACGAGCAGTACTTC | CASSGGRSGIRYEQYF
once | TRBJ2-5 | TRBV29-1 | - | TGCAGCGTAGGGGATGAGACCCAGTACTTC | CSVGDETQYF
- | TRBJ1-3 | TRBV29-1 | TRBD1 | TGCAGCGTTGGACAGGGAGGAAACACCATATATTTT | CSVGQGGNTIYF
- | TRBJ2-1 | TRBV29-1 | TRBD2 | TGCAGCGTTCCTCTGTGGGCTAGCGGGATCCACAATGAGCAGTTCTTC | CSVPLWASGIHNEQFF
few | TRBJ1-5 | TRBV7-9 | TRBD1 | TGTGCCAGCAGCTTAGGCACAGGGGGCAATCAGCCCCAGCATTTT | CASSLGTGGNQPQHF
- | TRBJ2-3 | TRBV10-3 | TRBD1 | TGTGCCATCAGTGATTTACCGGGACAGGGATCAGATACGCAGTATTTT | CAISDLPGQGSDTQYF
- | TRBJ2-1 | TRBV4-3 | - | TGCGCCAGCAGCCGTCTGGAAGGCGGTGAGCAGTTCTTC | CASSRLEGGEQFF
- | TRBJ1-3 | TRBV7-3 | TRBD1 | TGTGCCAGCAGCTCGTCAGGGGGATCTGGAAACACCATATATTTT | CASSSSGGSGNTIYF
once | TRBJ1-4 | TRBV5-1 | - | TGCGCCAGCAGCTTGGTTGGGGGGACTAATGAAAAACTGTTTTTT | CASSLVGGTNEKLFF
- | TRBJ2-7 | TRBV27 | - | TGTGCCAGCAGTTTAGCACTACAGGTCTTCAACCCCTACGAGCAGTACTTC | CASSLALQVFNPYEQYF
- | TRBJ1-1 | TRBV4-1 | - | TGCGCCAGCAGCCAAGAAGGGGCAGGGCGTACTGAAGCTTTCTTT | CASSQEGAGRTEAFF
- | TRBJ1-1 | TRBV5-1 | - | TGCGCCAGCAGCTTGGTGCCTGAGGACACTGAAGCTTTCTTT | CASSLVPEDTEAFF
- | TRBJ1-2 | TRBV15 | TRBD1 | TGTGCCACCAGCAGGGGACAGGGCGGGTTTGGCTATGGCTACACCTTC | CATSRGQGGFGYGYTF
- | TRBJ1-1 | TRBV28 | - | TGTGCCAGCACCCGACAGCTGAACACTGAAGCTTTCTTT | CASTRQLNTEAFF
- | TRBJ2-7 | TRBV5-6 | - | TGTGCCAGCAGCCAGGGACCGGGGCACTACGAGCAGTACTTC | CASSQGPGHYEQYF
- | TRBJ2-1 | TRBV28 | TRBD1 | TGTGCCAGCAGTAGCCTACAGGGGACGCTATACAATGAGCAGTTCTTC | CASSSLQGTLYNEQFF
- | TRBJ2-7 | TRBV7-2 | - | TGTGCCAGCAGCTTATCGGCGATTAGCTCCTACGAGCAGTACTTC | CASSLSAISSYEQYF
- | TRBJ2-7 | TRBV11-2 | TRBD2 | TGTGCCAGCAGCTTAGAGTCTAGCGGTCCCTACGAGCAGTACTTC | CASSLESSGPYEQYF
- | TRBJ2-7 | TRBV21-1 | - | TGTGCCAGCAGGGGGACGCCTGGGCAGGCCTACGAGCAGTACTTC | CASRGTPGQAYEQYF
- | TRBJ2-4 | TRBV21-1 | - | TGTGCCAGCAGCATCCCGGGACGGGCAGCCAAAAACATTCAGTACTTC | CASSIPGRAAKNIQYF
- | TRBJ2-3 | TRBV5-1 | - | TGCGCCAGCAGCGTTGGGCTCCCCTACACAGATACGCAGTATTTT | CASSVGLPYTDTQYF
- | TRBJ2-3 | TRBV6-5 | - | TGTGCCAGCAGTTACCAGACAGATAGCACAGATACGCAGTATTTT | CASSYQTDSTDTQYF
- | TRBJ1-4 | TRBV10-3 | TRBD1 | TGTGCCATCAGTGATCGAGTTGGGACAGGGAATGAAAAACTGTTTTTT | CAISDRVGTGNEKLFF
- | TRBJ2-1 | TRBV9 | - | TGTGCCAGCAGCGTAAGGGCCAACGCTCCCAATGAGCAGTTCTTC | CASSVRANAPNEQFF
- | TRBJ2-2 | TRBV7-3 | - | TGTGCCAGCAGCACAAGATTCGGGGAGCTGTTTTTT | CASSTRFGELFF
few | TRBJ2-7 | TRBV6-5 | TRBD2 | TGTGCCAGCAGTTACCAAACTAGCGGGGCCTACGAGCAGTACTTC | CASSYQTSGAYEQYF
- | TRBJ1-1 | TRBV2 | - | TGTGCCAGCACTCTGACAGGAGGGAACACTGAAGCTTTCTTT | CASTLTGGNTEAFF
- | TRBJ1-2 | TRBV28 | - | TGTGCCAGCAGTTTAGGGACAACTAACTATGGCTACACCTTC | CASSLGTTNYGYTF
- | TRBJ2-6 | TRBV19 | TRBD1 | TGTGCCAGTAGTATACCCCCAGGGGGCCAAATTGGCGGGGCCAACGTCCTGACTTTC | CASSIPPGGQIGGANVLTF
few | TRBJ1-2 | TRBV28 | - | TGTGCCAGCAGGGACGCAGGGGTCTATGGCTACACCTTC | CASRDAGVYGYTF
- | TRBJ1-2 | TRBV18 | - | TGTGCCAGCTCACCGGACGGCGATCGCGGCTACACCTTC | CASSPDGDRGYTF
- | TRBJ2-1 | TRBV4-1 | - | TGCGCCAGCAGCCAAGATCCCGGGACTCCCAGAGAGCAGTTCTTC | CASSQDPGTPREQFF
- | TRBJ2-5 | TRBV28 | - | TGTGCCAGCAAAAGGTCGGGTGGGAACCAAGAGACCCAGTACTTC | CASKRSGGNQETQYF